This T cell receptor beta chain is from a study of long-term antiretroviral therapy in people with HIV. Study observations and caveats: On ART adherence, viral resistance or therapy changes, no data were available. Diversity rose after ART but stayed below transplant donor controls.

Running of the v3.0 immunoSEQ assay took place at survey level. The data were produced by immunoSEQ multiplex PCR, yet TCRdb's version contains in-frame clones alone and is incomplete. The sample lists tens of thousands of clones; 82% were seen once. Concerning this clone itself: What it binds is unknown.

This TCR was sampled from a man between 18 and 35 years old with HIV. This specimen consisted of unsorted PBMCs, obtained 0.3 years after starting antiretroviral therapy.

CDR3 coding DNA: TGTGCCAGCAGGACGGGACTAGGAAGCACAGATACGCAGTATTTT. It codes for CASRTGLGSTDTQYF. The gene calls are TRBV5-6 and TRBJ2-3; TRBD2 aligns across 8 bases. Germline CDR1 is SGHDT and CDR2 is YYEEEE. Trimming at V came to 5 bases and at J to 0 bases, leaving 5 bases not matched to a gene. The CDR3 sequence is 15 residues long.